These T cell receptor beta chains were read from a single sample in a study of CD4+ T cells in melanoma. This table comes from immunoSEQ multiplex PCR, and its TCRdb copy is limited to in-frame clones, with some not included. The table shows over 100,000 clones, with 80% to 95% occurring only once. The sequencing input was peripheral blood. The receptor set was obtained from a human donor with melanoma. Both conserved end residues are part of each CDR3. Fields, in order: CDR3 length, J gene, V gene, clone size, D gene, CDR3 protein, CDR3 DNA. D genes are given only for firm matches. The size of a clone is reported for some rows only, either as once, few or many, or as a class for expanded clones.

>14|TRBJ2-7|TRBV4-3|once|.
CASSQPGHSYEQYF
TGCGCCAGCAGCCAGCCAGGGCACTCCTACGAGCAGTACTTC
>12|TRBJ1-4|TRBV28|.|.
CATLGASEKLFF
TGTGCTACCCTGGGGGCTAGTGAAAAACTGTTTTTT
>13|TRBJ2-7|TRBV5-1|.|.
CASSRQEPYEQYF
TGCGCCAGCAGCCGACAGGAGCCCTACGAGCAGTACTTC
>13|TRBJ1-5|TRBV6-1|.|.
CASSPWDNQPQHF
TGTGCCAGCAGTCCTTGGGACAATCAGCCCCAGCATTTT
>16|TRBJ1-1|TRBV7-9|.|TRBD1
CASSDRGFGMNTEAFF
TGTGCCAGCAGCGACAGGGGTTTCGGCATGAACACTGAAGCTTTCTTT
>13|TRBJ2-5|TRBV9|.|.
CASSVGGEETQYF
TGTGCCAGCAGCGTAGGTGGAGAAGAGACCCAGTACTTC
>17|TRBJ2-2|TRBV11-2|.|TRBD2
CASSQTQRGGIPRELFF
TGTGCCAGCAGCCAGACCCAGCGGGGGGGGATCCCCCGGGAGCTGTTTTTT
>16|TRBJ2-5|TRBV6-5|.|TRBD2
CASSYSGLAGPGTQYF
TGTGCCAGCAGTTACTCTGGACTAGCGGGGCCCGGGACCCAGTACTTC
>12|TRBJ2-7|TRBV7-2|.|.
CASSQDRYEQYF
TGTGCCAGCAGCCAGGACCGCTACGAGCAGTACTTC
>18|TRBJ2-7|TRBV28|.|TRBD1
CASSYPYTPGQSSYEQYF
TGTGCCAGCAGTTACCCTTATACCCCGGGACAGAGCTCCTACGAGCAGTACTTC
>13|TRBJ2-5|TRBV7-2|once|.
CASSSTRQETQYF
TGTGCCAGCAGCTCCACCCGACAAGAGACCCAGTACTTC
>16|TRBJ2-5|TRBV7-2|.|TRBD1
CASSTKTGTFGETQYF
TGTGCCAGCAGCACCAAGACAGGGACGTTTGGAGAGACCCAGTACTTC
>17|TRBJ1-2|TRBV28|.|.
CASSLSRSRPWNYGYTF
TGTGCCAGCAGTTTAAGTAGGAGTAGGCCGTGGAACTATGGCTACACCTTC
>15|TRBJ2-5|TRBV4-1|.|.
CASSTLGTLQETQYF
TGCGCCAGCAGCACCCTTGGGACCTTACAAGAGACCCAGTACTTC
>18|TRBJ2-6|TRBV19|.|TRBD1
CASSLGAGGGSGANVLTF
TGTGCCAGTAGTTTAGGTGCAGGGGGCGGCTCTGGGGCCAACGTCCTGACTTTC
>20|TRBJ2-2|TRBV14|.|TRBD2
CASSSLKPGLAGRGTGELFF
TGTGCCAGCAGCTCATTAAAGCCGGGACTAGCGGGAAGAGGCACCGGGGAGCTGTTTTTT
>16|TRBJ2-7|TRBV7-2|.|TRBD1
CASSLVLTGGHYEQYF
TGTGCCAGCAGCTTAGTACTGACAGGGGGCCACTACGAGCAGTACTTC
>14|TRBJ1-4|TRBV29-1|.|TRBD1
CSVEPTGANEKLFF
TGCAGCGTTGAACCGACAGGGGCTAATGAAAAACTGTTTTTT
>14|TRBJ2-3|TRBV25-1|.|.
CASSDSSRTDTQYF
TGTGCCAGCAGTGATTCCTCGCGCACAGATACGCAGTATTTT
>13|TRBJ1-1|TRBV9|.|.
CASSGLKNTEAFF
TGTGCCAGCAGCGGTCTGAAGAACACTGAAGCTTTCTTT
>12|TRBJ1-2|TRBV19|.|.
CASSGGVGGYTF
TGTGCCAGTAGTGGCGGGGTAGGTGGCTACACCTTC
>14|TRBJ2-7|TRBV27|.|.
CASSLRRSSYEQYF
TGTGCCAGCAGCTTACGCAGATCCTCCTACGAGCAGTACTTC
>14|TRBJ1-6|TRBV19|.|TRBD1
CASTLSNRGSPLHF
TGTGCCAGTACTCTATCAAACAGGGGTTCACCCCTCCACTTT
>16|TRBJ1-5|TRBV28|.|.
CASSLSLGDNNQPQHF
TGTGCCAGCAGTTTATCCCTAGGGGATAACAATCAGCCCCAGCATTTT
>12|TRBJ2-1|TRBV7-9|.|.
CASSLEGNEQFF
TGTGCCAGCAGCTTGGAGGGGAATGAGCAGTTCTTC
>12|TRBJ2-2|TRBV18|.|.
CASSPLTGELFF
TGTGCCAGCTCACCCCTAACCGGGGAGCTGTTTTTT